This record concerns one T cell receptor (beta chain) sequence. Its antigen is not identified. V was cut by 6 bases and J by 4 bases, with 19 bases left in between. This CDR3 region has 15 residues. Germline V lookup: CDR1 SGHTA, CDR2 FQGNSA. The data were taken from a study of cytomegalovirus exposure and HLA in healthy donors. Turning to the study itself: The study's early data release held about 80 million unique TCRs from HLA-typed donors. Study results and limitations: A highly shared variant cluster was judged a likely technical artifact.

The PCR had 60 Vbeta and 13 Jbeta primers. Measured with immunoSEQ multiplex PCR; TCRdb has only the in-frame clones, and not every one. The sample consists of roughly 250,000 clones, under 90% of them appearing once. The sequence was obtained from a girl aged 2-10 years in good health and CMV-seronegative. The V call is TRBV7-2, the J call TRBJ2-7; possibly TRBD1 for D (5 bases). The material sequenced was PBMCs. CDR3 nucleotides: TGTGCCAGCAGTAGTGACAGCCTACTCCCTTACGAGCAGTACTTC. It encodes CASSSDSLLPYEQYF.